Shown below are 30 T cell receptor beta chains from a single sample sequenced in a study of response to subunit inactivated influenza vaccine (dated by TCRdb to the late 2010s). Library creation used RT-PCR. This sample was sequenced with an Illumina HiSeq 2500. The public reads were reprocessed in TCRdb via fastp at Q25 and MiXCR, keeping in-frame beta chains. For every CDR3 protein sequence, its rows merge into one entry that carries the most common genes and DNA. Recorded for this sample are approximately 520,000 distinct CDR3 sequences; 15% to 20% of them occurred a single time. Jointly, the top ten make up about 3% of the sample. Sequenced here: CD4+ T cells sorted from PBMCs, sampled around 2 years after vaccination. Receptor source: a man aged 50-75 years who received an inactivated influenza vaccine. Donor details come from another sample of the same person, matched by shared clones.

The J gene is TRBJ2-1, the V gene TRBV20-1, with TRBD2 matching over 12 bases. J was trimmed by 6 bases and V by 0 bases; bases with no gene match: 12. The CDR3 runs 18 residues. CDR1 is DFQATT, CDR2 SNEGSKA, per germline (reference sequence). CDR3 region: CSARDMRASGRAINEQFF. As DNA, the CDR3 is TGCAGTGCTAGAGATATGAGGGCTAGCGGGAGGGCCATCAATGAGCAGTTCTTC.

This clonotype showed up just a few times. V usage is TRBV20-1 and J usage is TRBJ2-5; the D gene is possibly TRBD2 (6 bases). CDR1 and CDR2 from the germline V gene are DFQATT and SNEGSKA (reference sequence). Trimming took 5 bases from V and 1 from J, leaving 11 bases between them. There are 13 residues in the CDR3. The CDR3 sequence: CSAGSGTQETQYF. CDR3 DNA: TGCAGTGCTGGTAGCGGAACCCAAGAGACCCAGTACTTC.

This clonotype has more than one count but fewer than ten. The chain links TRBV20-1 to TRBJ2-5, with 7 positions matching TRBD1. Losses at the gene ends were 1 base for V and 9 bases for J; bases not matched to a gene: 11. The CDR3 sequence is 14 residues long. Germline V gives CDR1 DFQATT, CDR2 SNEGSKA (reference sequence). The CDR3 here is CSARATTGPRAQYF. The CDR3 DNA follows: TGCAGTGCTAGAGCGACGACAGGGCCCAGGGCCCAGTACTTC.

The chain combines TRBV12-3 or TRBV12-4 with TRBJ1-2; 7 nucleotides align to TRBD1. The CDR3 runs 14 residues. V lost 6 bases and J lost 6; bases outside the gene matches: 10. The CDR3 nucleotides read TGTGCCAGCAGCCCCCCCGGCAGGGGGGATGGCTACACCTTC. Its protein product is CASSPPGRGDGYTF.

This chain links TRBV29-1 with TRBJ2-4; either TRBD1 or TRBD2 may fit D (5 bases each). The V end was cut by 4 bases, the J end by 9 bases, with 13 bases between. CDR3 length: 12 residues. Germline CDR1 SQVTM, CDR2 ANQGSEA. The CDR3 reads CSVAFTGGIQYF. The CDR3 DNA is TGCAGCGTTGCGTTTACTGGGGGCATTCAGTACTTC.

This chain links TRBV10-3 with TRBJ1-3; a weak D match, TRBD1 (6 bases). The CDR3 totals 16 residues. Germline V gives CDR1 ENHRY, CDR2 SYGVKD. Trimming stripped 5 bases from V and 0 bases from J, with 14 bases between. As DNA, the CDR3 is TGTGCCATCAGTATCGACAGGCCCCACTCTGGAAACACCATATATTTT. Amino acid sequence: CAISIDRPHSGNTIYF.

V and J are TRBV20-1 and TRBJ1-4; TRBD1 might be the D (5 bases). The CDR3 is 15 amino acids. From germline, CDR1 is DFQATT and CDR2 SNEGSKA (reference sequence). The V end lost 0 bases, the J end lost 5 bases, and 13 bases lay between the germline ends. The CDR3 sequence is CSARDFRGWNEKLFF. In DNA form, the CDR3 reads TGCAGTGCTAGAGATTTCCGGGGGTGGAATGAAAAACTGTTTTTT.

The chain couples TRBV20-1 to TRBJ2-1, with TRBD2 identical over 8 bases. Germline CDR1 reads DFQATT; CDR2 reads SNEGSKA (reference sequence). The CDR3 length is 15 residues. J lost 5 bases, V lost 6 bases, and 12 bases had no gene match. In nucleotides, the CDR3 is TGCAGTGCACCGGACCAGCGGGGGACTGACAATGAGCAGTTCTTC. This encodes CSAPDQRGTDNEQFF.

This clonotype showed up many times. J is TRBJ2-2 and V is TRBV10-3; 9 bases agree with TRBD1. Trimming removed 8 bases from V and 1 base from J; junction bases left unmatched: 2. Germline CDR1 and CDR2: ENHRY and SYGVKD. The CDR3 covers 14 residues. The CDR3 bases are TGTGCCATCGGACAGGGGAAGAACACCGGGGAGCTGTTTTTT. This codes for CAIGQGKNTGELFF.

This clonotype was observed many times. J is TRBJ2-5 and V is TRBV6-5; D gene ambiguous. This CDR3 has 14 amino acids. The V gene lost 4 bases and the J gene lost 0 bases, with 9 bases spanning the gap. Germline V gene lookup returns CDR1 MNHEY and CDR2 SVGAGI. The DNA for the CDR3 is TGTGCCAGCAGTTCCTTATTGGACCAAGAGACCCAGTACTTC. Its translation: CASSSLLDQETQYF.

This clonotype was seen only a few times. V and J are TRBV9 and TRBJ1-4; possible D gene TRBD1, 5 bases. Germline-derived CDR1 and CDR2 are SGDLS and YYNGEE. Trimming took off 0 bases at V and 8 bases at J, with 14 bases between the two ends. CDR3 length: 15 amino acids. The CDR3 loop reads CASSVGVSQGEKLFF. The CDR3 coding sequence is TGTGCCAGCAGCGTAGGAGTATCCCAGGGCGAAAAACTGTTTTTT.

The chain links TRBV27 to TRBJ1-1, with D tentatively TRBD1 (5 bases). Germline V gene lookup returns CDR1 MNHEY and CDR2 SMNVEV (reference sequence). Trimming removed 0 bases from V and 0 bases from J, with 11 bases in between. The CDR3 contains 16 residues. The DNA for the CDR3 is TGTGCCAGCAGTTTATCGATAGCCAGGGTGAACACTGAAGCTTTCTTT. Translated: CASSLSIARVNTEAFF.

This clonotype has a handful of counts. The chain combines TRBV4-3 with TRBJ2-1; D gene unclear. The CDR3 is 15 residues long. The germline gives CDR1 LGHNA, CDR2 YSLEER. Between the trimmed V and J ends, which lost 0 bases and 0 bases, there was a span of 6 bases. The CDR3 DNA is TGCGCCAGCAGCCAAGAGGAGAGCTCCTACAATGAGCAGTTCTTC. Amino acid sequence: CASSQEESSYNEQFF.

The chain carries TRBV5-1 and TRBJ1-1; no definite D call. Germline-derived CDR1 and CDR2 are SGHRS and YFSETQ. Trimming cost V 3 bases and J 4 bases, with 13 bases left between them. The CDR3 loop spans 14 amino acids. This chain's CDR3 is CASSSNGGSTEAFF. CDR3 DNA: TGCGCCAGCAGCTCGAATGGAGGTAGCACTGAAGCTTTCTTT.

The chain employs TRBV5-1 and TRBJ2-2; D unclear. Trimming cost V 3 bases and J 2 bases, with 11 bases left between them. This CDR3 region has 15 residues. Germline V gene lookup returns CDR1 SGHRS and CDR2 YFSETQ. CDR3 sequence reads: CASSSGMENTGELFF. The CDR3, as DNA: TGCGCCAGCAGCTCCGGAATGGAAAACACCGGGGAGCTGTTTTTT.

The DNA for the CDR3 is TGTGCCAGCAGTGATGACAGACAGCAGTTCTTC. Translated, it gives CASSDDRQQFF. J is TRBJ2-1 and V is TRBV2; weak D call: TRBD1 (5 bases). The CDR3 length is 11 residues. Germline values: CDR1 SNHLY, CDR2 FYNNEI. Trimming stripped 3 bases from V and 11 bases from J, with 8 bases between.

In this sample, this clonotype turned up a few times. The chain links TRBV7-2 to TRBJ1-3; D uncertain. Per the germline V gene, CDR1 is SGHTA and CDR2 is FQGNSA. CDR3 length: 14 residues. V was cut by 7 bases and J by 2 bases, with 12 bases left in between. The CDR3: CASTVTSTGNTIYF. The CDR3, as DNA: TGTGCCAGCACCGTGACATCAACTGGAAACACCATATATTTT.

The chain is built from TRBV6-5 and TRBJ2-5; perhaps TRBD1 as D (5 bases). From germline, CDR1 is MNHEY and CDR2 SVGAGI. The CDR3 length is 17 residues. Trimming removed 4 bases at V and 0 bases at J, with 18 bases between. CDR3 region: CASSSKGQGAHQETQYF. CDR3 bases: TGTGCCAGCAGTTCCAAAGGTCAAGGGGCACACCAAGAGACCCAGTACTTC.

There are a few counts of this clonotype. The V and J genes are TRBV7-8 and TRBJ2-3; D is uncertain. Trimming cost V 2 bases and J 2 bases, with 5 bases left between them. The CDR3 runs to 13 residues. The V gene's germline CDR1 is SGHVS and CDR2 FQNEAQ. The CDR3 coding sequence is TGTGCCAGCAGCTTACGGCTCACAGATACGCAGTATTTT. Protein product: CASSLRLTDTQYF.

This clonotype has more than one count but fewer than ten. The chain carries TRBV6-5 and TRBJ1-6, with 7 nucleotides matching TRBD1. The CDR3 has 18 amino acids. CDR1 is MNHEY, CDR2 SVGAGI, per germline. V shed 2 bases, J shed 1 base, and the junction held 8 bases outside the gene matches. This chain's CDR3 is CASSYVPPGGSYNSPLHF. The CDR3, as DNA: TGTGCCAGCAGTTACGTCCCCCCAGGGGGTTCCTATAATTCACCCCTCCACTTT.

The V call is TRBV20-1, the J call TRBJ2-3, with 7 bases aligning to TRBD1. The CDR3 is 15 amino acids. From germline, CDR1 is DFQATT and CDR2 SNEGSKA (reference sequence). Trimming removed 6 bases from V and 1 base from J; junction bases left unmatched: 10. The DNA of the CDR3 is TGCAGTGCAACCACGACAGGGAGAGGCACAGATACGCAGTATTTT. It translates to CSATTTGRGTDTQYF.

This chain joins TRBV19 and TRBJ1-4; D not resolved. V gave up 7 bases and J gave up 0 bases, with 9 bases separating them. This CDR3 is built from 14 residues. The V gene's germline CDR1 is LNHDA and CDR2 SQIVND (reference sequence). The CDR3: CASKSGATNEKLFF. The CDR3 DNA reads as TGTGCCAGTAAGTCGGGTGCAACTAATGAAAAACTGTTTTTT.

The chain links TRBV7-9 to TRBJ2-7; a weak D match, TRBD1 (6 bases). CDR3 length equals 12 residues. V was shortened by 5 bases and J by 5 bases, with 10 bases between the two germline ends. The germline CDR1 and CDR2 sequences are SEHNR and FQNEAQ (reference sequence). CDR3 sequence: CASSATGNEQYF. The CDR3 DNA follows: TGTGCCAGCAGCGCCACAGGGAACGAGCAGTACTTC. The entire variable domain, with the rest obtained from reference TRBV7-9 and TRBJ2-7, is as follows: DTGVSQNPRHKITKRGQNVTFRCDPISEHNRLYWYRQTLGQGPEFLTYFQNEAQLEKSRLLSDRFSAERPKGSFSTLEIQRTEQGDSAMYLCASSATGNEQYFGPGTRLTVT.

This clonotype showed up many times. CDR3 bases: TGTGCCAGCAGTTTTCGGAACAGGGTTGGCGAGACCCAGTACTTC. Protein: CASSFRNRVGETQYF. This chain joins TRBV12-3 or TRBV12-4 and TRBJ2-5; D is perhaps TRBD1 (6 bases). The germline V and J ends were trimmed by 3 bases and 5 bases, with 16 bases remaining between them. There are 15 residues in the CDR3.

The chain's CDR3 is CASSFLGDTQYF. CDR3 sequence (DNA): TGTGCCAGCAGTTTTCTCGGGGATACGCAGTATTTT. The rearrangement links TRBV7-2 to TRBJ2-3; D uncertain. Trimming removed 6 bases from V and 6 bases from J, with 10 bases in between. CDR3 length: 12 residues. The germline V gene encodes CDR1 SGHTA and CDR2 FQGNSA.

This clonotype was observed a few times. The rearrangement uses TRBV20-1 and TRBJ2-1, with 9 positions matching TRBD2. The CDR3 loop spans 16 amino acids. The ends lost 0 bases at V and 2 bases at J; junction bases unmatched: 5. The V gene's germline CDR1 is DFQATT and CDR2 SNEGSKA (reference sequence). The CDR3 sequence: CSARDSGSSPYNEQFF. CDR3 nucleotide sequence: TGCAGTGCTAGAGATAGCGGGAGTTCCCCCTACAATGAGCAGTTCTTC.

The genes are TRBV20-1 and TRBJ2-3; 10 bases align to TRBD2. There are 18 residues in the CDR3. The V gene's germline CDR1 is DFQATT and CDR2 SNEGSKA (reference sequence). The V segment lost 0 bases and the J segment 4 bases; nucleotides outside the gene matches: 13. CDR3 sequence: CSARDYTSRSGGPDTQYF. For the CDR3, the DNA is TGCAGTGCTAGAGATTACACCAGCCGTAGCGGGGGGCCAGATACGCAGTATTTT.

The chain links TRBV6-5 to TRBJ1-1; D possibly corresponds to TRBD1 (5 bases). Germline assignment: CDR1 MNHEY and CDR2 SVGAGI. This CDR3 is 16 amino acids long. The V and J ends lost 2 bases and 7 bases respectively, with 20 bases between them. The CDR3 sequence is CASSYKVTGWAVEAFF. DNA for the CDR3: TGTGCCAGCAGTTACAAGGTTACAGGTTGGGCCGTTGAAGCTTTCTTT.

This clonotype has a handful of counts. In nucleotides, the CDR3 is TGTGCCAGCCGATCCGGGACCATCTCCTACGAGCAGTACTTC. It specifies CASRSGTISYEQYF. The rearrangement links TRBV7-2 to TRBJ2-7; D tentatively reads TRBD1 or TRBD2 (5 bases each). From germline, CDR1 is SGHTA and CDR2 FQGNSA. There are 14 residues in the CDR3. Trimming took 8 bases from V and 0 from J, leaving 14 bases between them.

This clonotype has only a few counts. V and J are TRBV25-1 and TRBJ2-1, with 7 bases lining up with TRBD2. Germline-derived CDR1 and CDR2 are MGHDK and SYGVNS. V was pared by 5 bases and J by 0 bases, with 4 bases of the junction left unmatched. This CDR3 region has 15 residues. The CDR3, as DNA: TGTGCCAGCAGTAAAGCGGGGAGCTCCTACAATGAGCAGTTCTTC. Translation gives CASSKAGSSYNEQFF.